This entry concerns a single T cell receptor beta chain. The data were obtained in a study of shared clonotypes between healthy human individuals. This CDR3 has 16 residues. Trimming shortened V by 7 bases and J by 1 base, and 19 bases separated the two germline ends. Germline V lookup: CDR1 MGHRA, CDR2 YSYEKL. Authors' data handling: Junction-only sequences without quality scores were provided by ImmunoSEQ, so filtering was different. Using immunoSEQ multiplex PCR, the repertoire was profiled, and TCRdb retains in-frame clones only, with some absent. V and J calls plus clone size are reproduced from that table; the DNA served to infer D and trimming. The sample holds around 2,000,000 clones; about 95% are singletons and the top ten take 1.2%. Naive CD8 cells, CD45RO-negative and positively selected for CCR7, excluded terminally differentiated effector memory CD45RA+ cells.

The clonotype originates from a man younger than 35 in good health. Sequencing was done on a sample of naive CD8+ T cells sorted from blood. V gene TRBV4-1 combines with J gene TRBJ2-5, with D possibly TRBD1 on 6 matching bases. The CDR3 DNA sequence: TGCGCCAGCACCTCCCGACACCGGGACACCCAAGAGACCCAGTACTTC. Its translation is CASTSRHRDTQETQYF.